Below are 2 T cell receptor beta chains sequenced from a single sample in a study of Graves' ophthalmopathy and Graves' hyperthyroidism. RNA transcripts yielded amplified TCR beta CDR3 regions. A first-round RT-PCR used HTBI primers, followed by a second-round multiplex PCR. MiXCR, applied by TCRdb to the multiplex PCR reads, yields one record per CDR3 protein. The top ten hold approximately 12% of the sample, which has around 1,000,000 distinct CDR3 sequences, 36% seen once. Sequencing used peripheral blood or thyroid tissue (not recorded which). These receptor sequences come from an adult man with Graves' hyperthyroidism.

A note on this clonotype: A read error may explain this, as a much larger clone is one base away. The chain carries TRBV7-9 and TRBJ1-3; D uncertain. Germline V CDR1 and CDR2: SEHNR, FQNEAQ (reference sequence). The CDR3 runs 14 residues. CDR3 nucleotides: TGTGCCAGCAGGTCTCCGAGCTCTGGAAACATCATATATTTT. It specifies CASRSPSSGNIIYF.

The chain is built from TRBV6-5 and TRBJ1-6; D remains ambiguous. There are 16 residues in the CDR3. Trimming left V 2 bases short and J 7 bases short, with 15 bases between. CDR1 is MNHEY and CDR2 is SVGAGI in the germline V gene. The CDR3 nucleotides are TGTGCCAGCAGTTACGGAGCAATTTCAAGGAATTCACCCCTCCACTTT. Its protein product is CASSYGAISRNSPLHF.